The sequence of this T cell receptor beta chain was determined in a study of regulatory T cells in long-lasting Graves disease. Combining iRepertoire HTBI primers with Arm-PCR of CDR3 regions, the authors built TCR beta libraries. TCRdb used MiXCR to reprocess the multiplex PCR reads, holding one entry per CDR3 protein. The sample consists of roughly 700,000 distinct CDR3 sequences, roughly 30% of them appearing once. Stated time point: persistent/refractory GD, antithyroid drugs over 5 years with positive TRAb. PBMCs were the source of the RNA used for TCR sequencing. The CDR3 consists of 15 residues. V gave up 3 bases and J gave up 5 bases, with 16 bases separating them. Germline lookup yields CDR1 MGHDK and CDR2 SYGVNS. This clonotype was seen a handful of times.

The chain employs TRBV25-1 and TRBJ1-1; no definite D call. This specimen was peripheral blood mononuclear cells (PBMCs), taken when the disease was refractory, from a patient treated with antithyroid drugs. The receptor's source is a female donor with Graves disease. In nucleotides, the CDR3 is TGTGCCAGCAGTGATCCCCGGGCCCCTGGGACTGAAGCTTTCTTT. Protein: CASSDPRAPGTEAFF.